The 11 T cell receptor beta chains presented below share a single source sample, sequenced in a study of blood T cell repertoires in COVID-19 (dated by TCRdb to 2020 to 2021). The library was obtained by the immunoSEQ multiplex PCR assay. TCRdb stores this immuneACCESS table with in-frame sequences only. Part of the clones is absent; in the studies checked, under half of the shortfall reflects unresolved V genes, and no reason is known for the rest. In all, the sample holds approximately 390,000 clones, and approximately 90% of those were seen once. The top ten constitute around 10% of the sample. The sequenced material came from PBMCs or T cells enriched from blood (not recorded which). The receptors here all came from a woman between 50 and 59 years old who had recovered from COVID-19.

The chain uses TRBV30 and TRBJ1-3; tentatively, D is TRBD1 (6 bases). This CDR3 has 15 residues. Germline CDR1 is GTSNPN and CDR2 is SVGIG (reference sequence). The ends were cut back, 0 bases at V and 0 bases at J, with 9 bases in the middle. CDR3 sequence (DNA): TGTGCCTGGAGTGTAGGGACATACTCTGGAAACACCATATATTTT. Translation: CAWSVGTYSGNTIYF.

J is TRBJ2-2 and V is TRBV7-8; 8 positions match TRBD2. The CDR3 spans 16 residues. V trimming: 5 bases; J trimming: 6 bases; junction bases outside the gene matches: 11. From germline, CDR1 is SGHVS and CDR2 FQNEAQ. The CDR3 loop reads CASSPSGELAAGELFF. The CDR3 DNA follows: TGTGCCAGCAGCCCTAGCGGTGAACTAGCGGCCGGGGAGCTGTTTTTT. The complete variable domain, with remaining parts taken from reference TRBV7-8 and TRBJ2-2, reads GAGVSQSPRYKVAKRGQDVALRCDPISGHVSLFWYQQALGQGPEFLTYFQNEAQLDKSGLPSDRFFAERPEGSVSTLKIQRTQQEDSAVYLCASSPSGELAAGELFFGEGSRLTVL.

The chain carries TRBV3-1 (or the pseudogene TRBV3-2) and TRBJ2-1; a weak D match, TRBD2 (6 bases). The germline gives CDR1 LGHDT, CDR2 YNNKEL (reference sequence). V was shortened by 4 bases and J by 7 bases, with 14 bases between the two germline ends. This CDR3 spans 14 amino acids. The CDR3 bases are TGTGCCAGCAGCCCCTTTGCCGGGGGTAATGAGCAGTTCTTC. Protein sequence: CASSPFAGGNEQFF.

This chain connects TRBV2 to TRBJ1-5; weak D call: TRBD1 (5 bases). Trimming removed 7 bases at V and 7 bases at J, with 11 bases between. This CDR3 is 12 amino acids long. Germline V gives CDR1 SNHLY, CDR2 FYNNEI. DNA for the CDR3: TGTGCCAGCAATTACGGGGGGCAGCCCCAGCATTTT. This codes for CASNYGGQPQHF.

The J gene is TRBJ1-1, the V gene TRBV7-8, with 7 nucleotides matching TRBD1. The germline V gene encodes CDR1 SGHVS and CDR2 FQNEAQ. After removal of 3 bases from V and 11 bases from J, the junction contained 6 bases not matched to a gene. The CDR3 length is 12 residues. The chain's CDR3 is CASSFRDREAFF. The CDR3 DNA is TGTGCCAGCAGCTTTCGAGACAGGGAGGCTTTCTTT.

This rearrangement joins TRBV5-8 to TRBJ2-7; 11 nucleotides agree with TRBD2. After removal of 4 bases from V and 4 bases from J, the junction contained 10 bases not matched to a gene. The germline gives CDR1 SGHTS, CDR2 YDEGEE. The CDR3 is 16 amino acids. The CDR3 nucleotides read TGTGCCAGCAGCCAGGGGACTAGCGGCATTCCTTACGAGCAGTACTTC. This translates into CASSQGTSGIPYEQYF.

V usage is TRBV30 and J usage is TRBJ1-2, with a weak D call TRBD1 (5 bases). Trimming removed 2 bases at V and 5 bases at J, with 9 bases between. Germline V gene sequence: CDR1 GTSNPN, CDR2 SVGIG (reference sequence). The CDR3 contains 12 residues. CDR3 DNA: TGTGCCTGGAGTCAAGGGGAATATGGCTACACCTTC. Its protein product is CAWSQGEYGYTF.

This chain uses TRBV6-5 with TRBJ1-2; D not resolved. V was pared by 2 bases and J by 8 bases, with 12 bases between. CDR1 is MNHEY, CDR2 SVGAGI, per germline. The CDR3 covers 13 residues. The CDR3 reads CASSYPGVGGYTF. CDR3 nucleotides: TGTGCCAGCAGTTACCCCGGGGTAGGCGGCTACACCTTC.

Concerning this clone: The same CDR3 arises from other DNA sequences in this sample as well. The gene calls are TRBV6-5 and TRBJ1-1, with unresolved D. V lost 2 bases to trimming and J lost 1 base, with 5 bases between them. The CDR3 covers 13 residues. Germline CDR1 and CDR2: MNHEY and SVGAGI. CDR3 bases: TGTGCCAGCAGTTACACAGAGAACACTGAAGCTTTCTTT. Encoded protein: CASSYTENTEAFF.

This CDR3 is CASSQDLERSYTF. The DNA of the CDR3 is TGTGCCAGCAGCCAAGATCTGGAGAGGTCATACACCTTC. The chain uses TRBV4-2 and TRBJ1-2; D not certain. The CDR3 is 13 amino acids. In germline, CDR1 is LGHNA, CDR2 YNFKEQ. The V end lost 0 bases, the J end lost 11 bases, and 13 bases lay between the germline ends.

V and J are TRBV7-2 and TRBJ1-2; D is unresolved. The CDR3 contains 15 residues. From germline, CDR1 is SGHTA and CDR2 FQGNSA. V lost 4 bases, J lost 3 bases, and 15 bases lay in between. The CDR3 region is CASSSSPGAYYGYTF. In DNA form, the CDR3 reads TGTGCCAGCAGCTCCTCGCCGGGAGCTTACTATGGCTACACCTTC.